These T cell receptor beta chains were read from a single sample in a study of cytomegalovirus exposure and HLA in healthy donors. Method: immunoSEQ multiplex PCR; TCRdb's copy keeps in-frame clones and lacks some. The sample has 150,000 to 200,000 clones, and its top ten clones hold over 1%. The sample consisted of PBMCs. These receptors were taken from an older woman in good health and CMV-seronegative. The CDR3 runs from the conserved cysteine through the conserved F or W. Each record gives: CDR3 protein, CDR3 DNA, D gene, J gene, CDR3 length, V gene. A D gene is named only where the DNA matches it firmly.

CASSLDLSPLHF | TGTGCCAGCAGCTTGGATCTTTCACCCCTCCACTTT | NA | TRBJ1-6 | 12 | TRBV5-8
CASSLPGLEAFF | TGTGCCAGCAGCTTGCCCGGACTGGAAGCTTTCTTT | NA | TRBJ1-1 | 12 | TRBV5-6
CARPLWAGLEEQYF | TGTGCCAGACCCCTCTGGGCGGGGTTGGAAGAGCAGTACTTC | NA | TRBJ2-7 | 14 | TRBV6-5
CASSSLAGANTGELFF | TGTGCCAGCTCGTCTCTAGCGGGGGCGAACACCGGGGAGCTGTTTTTT | TRBD2 | TRBJ2-2 | 16 | TRBV18
CASSPTSSPLHF | TGTGCCAGCTCACCGACAAGTTCACCCCTCCACTTT | NA | TRBJ1-6 | 12 | TRBV18
CASKGTGAPYSNQPQHF | TGTGCCAGCAAAGGGACAGGGGCTCCCTATAGCAATCAGCCCCAGCATTTT | TRBD1 | TRBJ1-5 | 17 | TRBV2
CASSEEQGHGDEQYF | TGTGCCAGCAGTGAAGAACAGGGTCATGGCGACGAGCAGTACTTC | NA | TRBJ2-7 | 15 | TRBV2
CASSLNGLGAGNTIYF | TGCGCCAGCAGCTTGAATGGGTTGGGAGCTGGAAACACCATATATTTT | NA | TRBJ1-3 | 16 | TRBV5-1
CASSGTGGTEAFF | TGTGCCAGCAGTGGGACAGGGGGGACTGAAGCTTTCTTT | TRBD1 | TRBJ1-1 | 13 | TRBV7-9
CASKGGIGNTEAFF | TGTGCCAGCAAAGGGGGCATTGGGAACACTGAAGCTTTCTTT | TRBD1 | TRBJ1-1 | 14 | TRBV6-1
CASRNGKNTGELFF | TGTGCCAGCAGGAACGGGAAGAACACCGGGGAGCTGTTTTTT | NA | TRBJ2-2 | 14 | TRBV9
CASSDLDREARYEQYF | TGTGCCAGCTCAGATCTCGACAGGGAGGCCCGCTACGAGCAGTACTTC | NA | TRBJ2-7 | 16 | TRBV18